The rows below give T cell receptor beta chains drawn from one sample of a study of early T cells in non-severe SARS-CoV-2 infection. TCRdb fed the 5' RACE reads into MiXCR, producing one record per CDR3 protein. Of approximately 48,000 distinct CDR3 sequences detected, under 7% appear once; the ten largest clones hold roughly 2.8%. The material sequenced was whole blood, taken at baseline. All receptors come from an adult who was a healthcare worker with PCR-confirmed SARS-CoV-2 infection or an uninfected control (not recorded which). Both conserved end residues are part of each CDR3. The order of the fields is V gene, J gene, D gene, clone size, CDR3 DNA, CDR3 protein. A D gene is named only where the DNA matches it firmly. Rows give clone size only sometimes, using once, few, many, or a class for an expanded clone.

TRBV20-1,TRBJ2-5,TRBD2,-,TGCAGTGCTAGAGAAAGCCGACTAGCGGGCGAGACCCAGTACTTC,CSARESRLAGETQYF
TRBV20-1,TRBJ2-5,TRBD1,many,TGCAGTGCAAGACAGGGGGCACAAGAGACCCAGTACTTC,CSARQGAQETQYF
TRBV7-9,TRBJ2-2,-,few,TGTGCCAGCAGCCCCAACGTCGAGGGGGAGCTGTTTTTT,CASSPNVEGELFF
TRBV5-6,TRBJ2-3,-,-,TGTGCCAGCAGCTTGTGGGGTGACTCCAGTTTCACAGATACGCAGTATTTT,CASSLWGDSSFTDTQYF
TRBV7-2,TRBJ2-3,TRBD2,many,TGTGCCAGCGCGAAAGCGGGGAACACAGATACGCAGTATTTT,CASAKAGNTDTQYF
TRBV25-1,TRBJ1-6,TRBD1,many,TGTGCCAGCGGCCAACACAGGGGGCAAGATTCACCCCTCCACTTT,CASGQHRGQDSPLHF
TRBV5-6,TRBJ2-5,-,few,TGTGCCAGCAGCCCGCTGGTAGCGTATCAAGAGACCCAGTACTTC,CASSPLVAYQETQYF
TRBV6-2/TRBV6-3,TRBJ2-4,TRBD2,many,TGTGCCAGCAGTACTCACGGGAGGGCCGCCCAAAACATTCAGTACTTC,CASSTHGRAAQNIQYF
TRBV4-3,TRBJ2-7,TRBD2,many,TGCGCCAGCAGCCAGAGACTAGCGGCGGTCTACGAGCAGTACTTC,CASSQRLAAVYEQYF
TRBV7-2,TRBJ2-7,TRBD1,many,TGTGCCAGCAGCTTCTGGACAGGGGAGGGGGAGCAGTACTTC,CASSFWTGEGEQYF
TRBV5-1,TRBJ2-6,-,many,TGCGCCAGCAGCGAGGGTAGTTCCGGGGCCAACGTCCTGACTTTC,CASSEGSSGANVLTF
TRBV7-2,TRBJ2-7,-,few,TGTGCCAGCACCACGATTCCAGCCTACGAGCAGTACTTC,CASTTIPAYEQYF
TRBV25-1,TRBJ1-1,TRBD1,-,TGTGCCAGCAGTGGGACAGGGGATGTCGGTGAAGCTTTCTTT,CASSGTGDVGEAFF
TRBV11-2,TRBJ2-3,-,few,TGTGCCAGCCTGCAGAGGGCAAACACAGATACGCAGTATTTT,CASLQRANTDTQYF